These 31 T cell receptor beta chains were all obtained from the same sample, sequenced in a study of blood T cell repertoires in COVID-19. The data were produced by immunoSEQ multiplex PCR, yet TCRdb's version contains in-frame clones alone and is incomplete. The sample contains about 150,000 clones, over 80% of which appear only once. Sequences were obtained from peripheral blood. The receptor source for this set is a man aged 80 or over with acute or convalescent COVID-19.

V and J are TRBV5-1 and TRBJ1-5; D may be TRBD1 (5 bases). Trimming pared 4 bases from V and 0 bases from J, leaving 17 bases between. There are 17 residues in the CDR3. Germline CDR1 is SGHRS and CDR2 is YFSETQ. The DNA for the CDR3 is TGCGCCAGCAGCCCCGGGGGGGGGAAATATAGCAATCAGCCCCAGCATTTT. Translation: CASSPGGGKYSNQPQHF.

V and J are TRBV18 and TRBJ2-1; 8 bases agree with TRBD1. This CDR3 spans 15 amino acids. The junction had 11 bases not matched to a gene; V was cut back by 3 bases and J by 10 bases. Germline V gene lookup returns CDR1 KGHSH and CDR2 LQKENI. In DNA form, the CDR3 reads TGTGCCAGCTCACCGGGGACAGGTTGGGCAGGAGAGCAGTTCTTC. Encoded protein: CASSPGTGWAGEQFF.

This rearrangement joins TRBV12-3 or TRBV12-4 to TRBJ2-1; 11 nucleotides align to TRBD1. The V segment lost 6 bases and the J segment 12 bases; nucleotides outside the gene matches: 7. The CDR3 has 13 residues. The CDR3 DNA sequence: TGTGCCAGCAGCGGGACAGGGGGTTTTGTGCAGTTCTTC. The encoded protein is CASSGTGGFVQFF.

The genes are TRBV5-1 and TRBJ1-1; weak D call: TRBD1 (5 bases). CDR3 length: 15 amino acids. CDR1 and CDR2 (germline): SGHRS, YFSETQ. Trimming shortened V by 3 bases and J by 1 base, and 13 bases separated the two germline ends. Written as DNA, the CDR3 is TGCGCCAGCAGCTCCAACCCGGACAAGAACACTGAAGCTTTCTTT. Residues: CASSSNPDKNTEAFF.

This chain uses TRBV6-6 with TRBJ1-1; 9 bases agree with TRBD1. CDR1 is MNHNY, CDR2 SVGAGI, per germline (reference sequence). The CDR3 spans 17 residues. The V and J ends lost 5 bases and 1 base, in that order; junction bases with no gene match: 11. This CDR3 is CASSRGQGRAANTEAFF. The CDR3 DNA reads as TGTGCCAGCAGTCGGGGACAGGGACGAGCAGCGAACACTGAAGCTTTCTTT.

A few counts support this clone. The rearrangement links TRBV7-9 to TRBJ2-7, with TRBD1 matching 9 bases. Trimming took 7 bases from V and 0 from J; bases not matched to a gene: 7. The CDR3 contains 15 residues. Germline V gives CDR1 SEHNR, CDR2 FQNEAQ (reference sequence). CDR3 bases: TGTGCCAGCACCGCTGGGGGACAGGGCTCCTACGAGCAGTACTTC. Translating it yields CASTAGGQGSYEQYF.

This clone appeared a single time. This CDR3 is CASSPIPLPSGGGETQYF. Written as DNA, the CDR3 is TGTGCCAGCAGTCCTATACCCCTCCCAAGCGGGGGTGGAGAGACCCAGTACTTC. The rearrangement joins TRBV28 to TRBJ2-5; 8 bases line up with TRBD2. Germline lookup yields CDR1 MDHEN and CDR2 SYDVKM. The V gene end was trimmed by 5 bases and the J gene end by 4 bases; junction bases not matched to a gene: 18. CDR3 length: 18 residues.

This rearrangement joins TRBV28 to TRBJ1-4; D not certain. Germline V gene lookup returns CDR1 MDHEN and CDR2 SYDVKM. This CDR3 spans 14 amino acids. The ends were cut back, 3 bases at V and 4 bases at J, with 9 bases in the middle. The CDR3 loop reads CASSFSQNNEKLFF. CDR3 nucleotides: TGTGCCAGCAGTTTCTCACAGAATAATGAAAAACTGTTTTTT.

The V call is TRBV28, the J call TRBJ2-1; 10 nucleotides agree with TRBD1. This CDR3 is 14 amino acids long. Germline loops: CDR1 MDHEN, CDR2 SYDVKM. With 6 bases clipped from V and 7 bases from J, the junction kept 6 bases outside the gene matches. In DNA form, the CDR3 reads TGTGCCAGCAGCTGGACAGGGGGGAGAAATGAGCAGTTCTTC. Encoded protein: CASSWTGGRNEQFF.

The chain links TRBV15 to TRBJ2-7, with 9 nucleotides matching TRBD2. Per the germline V gene, CDR1 is LNHNV and CDR2 is YYDKDF (reference sequence). This CDR3 has 16 residues. With 0 bases clipped from V and 2 bases from J, the junction kept 5 bases outside the gene matches. The CDR3 spells CATSRDGLAGPYEQYF. CDR3 nucleotides: TGTGCCACCAGCAGAGATGGGCTAGCGGGACCCTACGAGCAGTACTTC.

V is TRBV3-1 (or the pseudogene TRBV3-2) and J is TRBJ1-4; TRBD1 aligns across 10 bases. This CDR3 comprises 17 residues. Germline V gene data show CDR1 as LGHDT and CDR2 as YNNKEL (reference sequence). V was pared by 0 bases and J by 6 bases, with 7 bases of the junction left unmatched. The CDR3 DNA reads TGTGCCAGCAGCCAAGAGGGGCCGGGACAGGGGTATGAAAAACTGTTTTTT. As protein: CASSQEGPGQGYEKLFF.

This clone was detected ten times or more. The chain employs TRBV18 and TRBJ2-6; D perhaps matches TRBD1 (7 bases). V shed 2 bases and J shed 2 bases, with 10 bases lying between them. The CDR3 loop spans 16 amino acids. CDR1 and CDR2 (germline): KGHSH, LQKENI. The CDR3 is CASSPVRGAGANVLTF. The CDR3 bases are TGTGCCAGCTCACCAGTCAGGGGGGCTGGGGCCAACGTCCTGACTTTC.

The chain links TRBV28 to TRBJ2-5, with TRBD2 as a possible D gene (5 bases). Germline-derived CDR1 and CDR2 are MDHEN and SYDVKM. The CDR3 loop spans 15 amino acids. The V end was cut by 3 bases, the J end by 5 bases, with 16 bases between. The DNA of the CDR3 is TGTGCCAGCAGTTTGGAGCCGGGATCGGGGGAGACCCAGTACTTC. It yields the protein CASSLEPGSGETQYF.

The chain combines TRBV3-1 (or the pseudogene TRBV3-2) with TRBJ2-7; TRBD2 might be the D (5 bases). CDR3 length equals 14 residues. Germline lookup yields CDR1 LGHDT and CDR2 YNNKEL (reference sequence). V lost 2 bases, J lost 6 bases, and 14 bases lay in between. CDR3 nucleotides: TGTGCCAGCAGCCAACGGGATCCTAGTTCCGAGCAGTACTTC. Translating it yields CASSQRDPSSEQYF.

The CDR3 loop is CASSVAGSPYEQYF. CDR3 coding DNA: TGTGCCAGCAGCGTAGCTGGCAGTCCCTACGAGCAGTACTTC. V gene TRBV9 combines with J gene TRBJ2-7; D is uncertain. Germline V gives CDR1 SGDLS, CDR2 YYNGEE. The germline V and J ends were trimmed by 0 bases and 2 bases, with 9 bases remaining between them. The CDR3 extends over 14 amino acids.

The V call is TRBV2, the J call TRBJ1-1; 7 positions match TRBD1. The germline V gene encodes CDR1 SNHLY and CDR2 FYNNEI. There are 14 residues in the CDR3. V shed 9 bases, J shed 2 bases, and the junction held 9 bases outside the gene matches. This CDR3 is CASSGQRKNTEAFF. The CDR3 DNA is TGTGCCAGTTCGGGACAGCGGAAAAACACTGAAGCTTTCTTT.

This clone was observed a few times. The chain has TRBV18 and TRBJ1-1; possible D gene TRBD1, 6 bases. The ends were cut back, 2 bases at V and 1 base at J, with 11 bases in the middle. The germline V gene has CDR1 KGHSH and CDR2 LQKENI. This CDR3 contains 15 residues. CDR3 protein: CASSPGGQTNTEAFF. Written as DNA, the CDR3 is TGTGCCAGCTCACCAGGGGGACAAACGAACACTGAAGCTTTCTTT.

V and J are TRBV7-8 and TRBJ2-1, with D possibly TRBD2 on 5 matching bases. The CDR3 runs 15 residues. V shed 3 bases and J shed 16 bases, with 25 bases lying between them. Per the germline V gene, CDR1 is SGHVS and CDR2 is FQNEAQ. The CDR3 DNA is TGTGCCAGCAGCTTTGGGTACTCGGGCGAGGGAATCGTATTCTTC. It specifies CASSFGYSGEGIVFF.

The chain is built from TRBV9 and TRBJ1-1; 7 nucleotides match TRBD1. Germline CDR1 and CDR2: SGDLS and YYNGEE. Trimming cost V 4 bases and J 0 bases; bases outside gene matches: 9. The CDR3 loop spans 16 amino acids. The CDR3 nucleotides read TGTGCCAGCAGCCCGCGACAGGGATCTATGAACACTGAAGCTTTCTTT. Encoded protein: CASSPRQGSMNTEAFF.

This clone was observed a few times. The CDR3 DNA sequence: TGTGCCAGCAGTTATTCCTCCGGGGGGACTCAGCCCCAGCATTTT. Protein product: CASSYSSGGTQPQHF. The rearrangement links TRBV28 to TRBJ1-5; D is possibly TRBD1 (5 bases). The CDR3 covers 15 residues. The ends were cut back, 4 bases at V and 6 bases at J, with 16 bases in the middle. Per the germline V gene, CDR1 is MDHEN and CDR2 is SYDVKM. The variable domain in full, with the rest retrieved from reference TRBV28 and TRBJ1-5, is DVKVTQSSRYLVKRTGEKVFLECVQDMDHENMFWYRQDPGLGLRLIYFSYDVKMKEKGDIPEGYSVSREKKERFSLILESASTNQTSMYLCASSYSSGGTQPQHFGDGTRLSIL.

The chain employs TRBV5-1 and TRBJ2-5; D is undetermined. The germline V gene encodes CDR1 SGHRS and CDR2 YFSETQ. This CDR3 has 13 residues. Trimming took 6 bases from V and 1 from J, leaving 10 bases between them. Written as DNA, the CDR3 is TGCGCCAGCACACGAGGCCCCCAAGAGACCCAGTACTTC. It encodes CASTRGPQETQYF.

The sample holds one count of this clone. The chain uses TRBV6-5 and TRBJ2-2; 8 bases match TRBD2. Germline CDR1 reads MNHEY; CDR2 reads SVGAGI. The CDR3 runs to 15 residues. V trimming: 6 bases; J trimming: 0 bases; junction bases outside the gene matches: 3. The chain's CDR3 is CASRRGAANTGELFF. The CDR3 DNA follows: TGTGCCAGCAGGCGGGGGGCCGCGAACACCGGGGAGCTGTTTTTT.

The V gene is TRBV7-2, the J gene TRBJ1-5, with D maybe TRBD1 (5 bases). V shed 6 bases and J shed 1 base, with 13 bases lying between them. Germline V gene data show CDR1 as SGHTA and CDR2 as FQGNSA. The CDR3 has 15 amino acids. The CDR3 here is CASSPDSLSNQPQHF. As DNA, the CDR3 is TGTGCCAGCAGTCCCGACAGCCTAAGCAATCAGCCCCAGCATTTT.

This chain links TRBV28 with TRBJ2-1, with D perhaps TRBD1 (5 bases). The CDR3 runs 16 residues. CDR1 and CDR2 from the germline V gene are MDHEN and SYDVKM. Trimming pared 2 bases from V and 10 bases from J, leaving 21 bases between. CDR3 amino acids: CASSLGAGFPTLEQFF. CDR3 bases: TGTGCCAGCAGTTTAGGGGCAGGATTCCCAACGCTCGAGCAGTTCTTC.

The chain carries TRBV11-2 and TRBJ2-5; 11 bases map to TRBD2. This CDR3 has 15 amino acids. Looked up from germline, CDR1 is SGHAT and CDR2 is FQNNGV. J lost 6 bases, V lost 4 bases, and 7 bases had no gene match. DNA for the CDR3: TGTGCCAGCAGCTCGGGACTAGCGGCCCCGAAGACCCAGTACTTC. It is translated as CASSSGLAAPKTQYF.

The chain joins TRBV7-9 to TRBJ2-2; D is unclear. The CDR3 spans 16 residues. Germline CDR1 is SEHNR and CDR2 is FQNEAQ (reference sequence). The V end lost 0 bases, the J end lost 3 bases, and 11 bases lay between the germline ends. CDR3 in DNA: TGTGCCAGCAGCTTAGCTAGCTCCGTTTACACCGGGGAGCTGTTTTTT. Its protein is CASSLASSVYTGELFF.

The chain employs TRBV27 and TRBJ2-3; TRBD2 matches 13 bases. The V and J ends lost 5 bases and 4 bases, in that order; junction bases with no gene match: 9. The CDR3 is 17 residues long. The germline CDR1 and CDR2 sequences are MNHEY and SMNVEV (reference sequence). The CDR3 bases are TGTGCCAGCAGTCCCGACGGACTAGCGGGAGTGTCAGATACGCAGTATTTT. Protein: CASSPDGLAGVSDTQYF.

The chain uses TRBV6-6 and TRBJ1-5; D possibly corresponds to TRBD1 (5 bases). This CDR3 is 15 amino acids long. The V and J ends lost 6 bases and 0 bases respectively, with 12 bases between them. Looked up from germline, CDR1 is MNHNY and CDR2 is SVGAGI (reference sequence). This CDR3 is CASSSDSYSNQPQHF. The CDR3 DNA reads TGTGCCAGCAGCTCTGACAGTTATAGCAATCAGCCCCAGCATTTT.

This chain connects TRBV28 to TRBJ1-1; 7 bases are shared with TRBD1. The CDR3 has 14 amino acids. The germline gives CDR1 MDHEN, CDR2 SYDVKM. V lost 5 bases to trimming and J lost 0 bases; unmatched junction nucleotides: 3. CDR3 region: CASSGGTVNTEAFF. The CDR3 DNA reads TGTGCCAGCAGTGGGGGGACAGTGAACACTGAAGCTTTCTTT.

V and J are TRBV27 and TRBJ2-3; maybe TRBD2 (5 bases). V shed 4 bases and J shed 1 base, with 24 bases lying between them. The CDR3 runs 19 residues. The V gene's germline CDR1 is MNHEY and CDR2 SMNVEV (reference sequence). The CDR3 DNA reads as TGTGCCAGCAGTTCTGACCTTTTACAGCTCCCGCGGGGCACAGATACGCAGTATTTT. This translates into CASSSDLLQLPRGTDTQYF.

The chain employs TRBV6-6 and TRBJ2-7, with 11 bases lining up with TRBD2. The CDR3 sequence is 14 residues long. With V trimmed by 8 bases and J by 0 bases, 3 bases remained unmatched. CDR1 MNHNY and CDR2 SVGAGI come from the germline V gene (reference sequence). The DNA of the CDR3 is TGTGCCAGCTTAGCGGGAGGGAGCTCCTACGAGCAGTACTTC. It codes for CASLAGGSSYEQYF.